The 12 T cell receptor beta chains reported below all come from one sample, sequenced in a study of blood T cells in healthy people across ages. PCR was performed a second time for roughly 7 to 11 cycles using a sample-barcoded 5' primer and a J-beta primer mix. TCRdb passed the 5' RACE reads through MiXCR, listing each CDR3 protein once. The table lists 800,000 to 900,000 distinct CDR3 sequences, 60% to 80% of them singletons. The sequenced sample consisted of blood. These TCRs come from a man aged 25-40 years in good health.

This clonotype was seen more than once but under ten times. The CDR3 reads CASSPGTGRYEQYF. The CDR3 nucleotides read TGTGCCAGCAGTCCCGGGACAGGGCGCTACGAGCAGTACTTC. This chain joins TRBV6-5 and TRBJ2-7; 9 nucleotides line up with TRBD1. The CDR3 is made up of 14 amino acids. The germline V gene has CDR1 MNHEY and CDR2 SVGAGI. Unmatched junction bases numbered 5, after V lost 5 bases and J lost 3 bases.

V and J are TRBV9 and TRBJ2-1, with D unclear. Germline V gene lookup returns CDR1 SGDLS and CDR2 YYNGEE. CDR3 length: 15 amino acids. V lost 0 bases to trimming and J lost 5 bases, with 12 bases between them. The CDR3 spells CASSVEGRQDNEQFF. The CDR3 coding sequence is TGTGCCAGCAGCGTAGAGGGTCGGCAGGACAATGAGCAGTTCTTC. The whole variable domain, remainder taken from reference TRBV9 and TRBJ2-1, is DSGVTQTPKHLITATGQRVTLRCSPRSGDLSVYWYQQSLDQGLQFLIQYYNGEERAKGNILERFSAQQFPDLHSELNLSSLELGDSALYFCASSVEGRQDNEQFFGPGTRLTVL.

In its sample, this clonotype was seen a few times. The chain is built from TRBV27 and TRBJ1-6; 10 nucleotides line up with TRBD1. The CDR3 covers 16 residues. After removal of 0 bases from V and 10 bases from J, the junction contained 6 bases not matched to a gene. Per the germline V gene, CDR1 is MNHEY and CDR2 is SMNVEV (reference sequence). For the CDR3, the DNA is TGTGCCAGCAGTTTATCGGGACAGGGGCTTAGGTCACCCCTCCACTTT. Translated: CASSLSGQGLRSPLHF.

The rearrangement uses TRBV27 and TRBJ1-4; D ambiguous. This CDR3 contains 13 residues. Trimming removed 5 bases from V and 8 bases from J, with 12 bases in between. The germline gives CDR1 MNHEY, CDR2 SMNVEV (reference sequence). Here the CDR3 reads CASSPNTGEKLFF. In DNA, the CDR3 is TGTGCCAGCAGTCCAAACACTGGCGAAAAACTGTTTTTT.

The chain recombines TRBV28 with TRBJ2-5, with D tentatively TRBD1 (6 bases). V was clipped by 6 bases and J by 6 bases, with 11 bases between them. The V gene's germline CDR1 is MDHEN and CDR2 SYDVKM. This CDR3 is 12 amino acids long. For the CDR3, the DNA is TGTGCCAGCAGGATGACAGGTCAGACCCAGTACTTC. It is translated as CASRMTGQTQYF.

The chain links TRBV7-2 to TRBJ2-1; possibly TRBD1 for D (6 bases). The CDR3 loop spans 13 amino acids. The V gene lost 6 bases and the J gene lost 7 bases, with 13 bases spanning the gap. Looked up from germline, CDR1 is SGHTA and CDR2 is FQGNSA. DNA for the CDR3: TGTGCCAGCAGAAGTCAGGGGCGGAATGAGCAGTTCTTC. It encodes CASRSQGRNEQFF.

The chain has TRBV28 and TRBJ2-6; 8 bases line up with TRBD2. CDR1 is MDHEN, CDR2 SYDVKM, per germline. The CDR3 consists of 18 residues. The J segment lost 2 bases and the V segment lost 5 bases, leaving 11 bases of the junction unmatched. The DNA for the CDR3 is TGTGCCAGCAGTCCGCCGGGACTAGTGAGCGCTGGGGCCAACGTCCTGACTTTC. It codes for CASSPPGLVSAGANVLTF.

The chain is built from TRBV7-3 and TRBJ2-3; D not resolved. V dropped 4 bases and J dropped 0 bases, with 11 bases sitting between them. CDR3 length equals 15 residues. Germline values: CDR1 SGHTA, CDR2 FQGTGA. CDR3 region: CASSSSGISTDTQYF. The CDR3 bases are TGTGCCAGCAGCTCCTCAGGCATAAGCACAGATACGCAGTATTTT.

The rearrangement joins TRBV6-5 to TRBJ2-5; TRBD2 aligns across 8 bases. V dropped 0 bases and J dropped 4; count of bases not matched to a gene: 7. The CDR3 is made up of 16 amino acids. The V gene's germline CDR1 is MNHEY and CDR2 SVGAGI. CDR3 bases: TGTGCCAGCAGTTACTCGGAACTAGCGGCTGCAGAGACCCAGTACTTC. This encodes CASSYSELAAAETQYF.

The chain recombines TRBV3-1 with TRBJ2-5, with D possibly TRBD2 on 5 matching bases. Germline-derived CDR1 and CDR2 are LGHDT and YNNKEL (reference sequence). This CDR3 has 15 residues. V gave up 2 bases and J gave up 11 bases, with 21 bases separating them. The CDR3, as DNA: TGTGCCAGCAGCCAATTGTCGGGATTATACAATGGGCAGTACTTC. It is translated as CASSQLSGLYNGQYF.

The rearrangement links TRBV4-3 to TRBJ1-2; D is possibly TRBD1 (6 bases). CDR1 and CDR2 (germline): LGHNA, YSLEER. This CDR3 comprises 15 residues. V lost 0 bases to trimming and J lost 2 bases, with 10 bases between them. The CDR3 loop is CASSQEVRGNYGYTF. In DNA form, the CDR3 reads TGCGCCAGCAGCCAAGAAGTGAGGGGGAACTATGGCTACACCTTC.

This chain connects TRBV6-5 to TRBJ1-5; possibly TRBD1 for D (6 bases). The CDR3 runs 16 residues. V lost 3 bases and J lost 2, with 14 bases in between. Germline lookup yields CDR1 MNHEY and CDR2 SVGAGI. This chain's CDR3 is CASSYRSGGRNQPQHF. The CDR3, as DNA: TGTGCCAGCAGTTATCGGTCCGGGGGCCGCAATCAGCCCCAGCATTTT.